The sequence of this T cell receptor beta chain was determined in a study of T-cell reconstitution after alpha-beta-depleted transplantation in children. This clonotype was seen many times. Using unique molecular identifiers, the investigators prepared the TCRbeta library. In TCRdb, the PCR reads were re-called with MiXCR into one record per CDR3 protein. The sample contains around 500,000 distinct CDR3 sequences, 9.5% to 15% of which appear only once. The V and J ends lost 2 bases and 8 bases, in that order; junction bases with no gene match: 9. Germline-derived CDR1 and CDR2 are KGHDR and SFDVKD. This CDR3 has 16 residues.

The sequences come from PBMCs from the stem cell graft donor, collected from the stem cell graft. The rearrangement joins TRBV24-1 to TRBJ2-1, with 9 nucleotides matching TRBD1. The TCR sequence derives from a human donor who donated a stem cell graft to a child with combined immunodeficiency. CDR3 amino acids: CATSDSGWGQGDEQFF. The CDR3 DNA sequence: TGTGCCACCAGTGATTCCGGATGGGGACAGGGTGATGAGCAGTTCTTC.